The clone carrying this TCR beta chain was seen more than once but under ten times. From roughly 0.4 ug of RNA, a library with molecular barcoded alpha/delta and beta/gamma adaptors was made. From the reads, TCRdb called clonotypes with MiXCR, one entry per CDR3 protein. The table shows about 50,000 distinct CDR3 sequences, with about 20% occurring only once. This sample is part of a study of read filtering for tumor transcriptome and immune sequencing. Study at large: R-ISS stage counts were 8 for I, around 17 for II, roughly seven for III.

With 8 bases clipped from V and 2 bases from J, the junction kept 7 bases outside the gene matches. The CDR3 runs to 14 residues. The sequencing input was a population of CD138-negative cells sorted from bone marrow. The rearrangement joins TRBV12-3 or TRBV12-4 to TRBJ2-5, with 8 bases that match TRBD2. The sequence was obtained from a donor at least 40 years old with multiple myeloma. CDR3 loop: CASREGLGQETQYF. CDR3 sequence (DNA): TGTGCCAGCCGGGAGGGCTTGGGGCAAGAGACCCAGTACTTC.